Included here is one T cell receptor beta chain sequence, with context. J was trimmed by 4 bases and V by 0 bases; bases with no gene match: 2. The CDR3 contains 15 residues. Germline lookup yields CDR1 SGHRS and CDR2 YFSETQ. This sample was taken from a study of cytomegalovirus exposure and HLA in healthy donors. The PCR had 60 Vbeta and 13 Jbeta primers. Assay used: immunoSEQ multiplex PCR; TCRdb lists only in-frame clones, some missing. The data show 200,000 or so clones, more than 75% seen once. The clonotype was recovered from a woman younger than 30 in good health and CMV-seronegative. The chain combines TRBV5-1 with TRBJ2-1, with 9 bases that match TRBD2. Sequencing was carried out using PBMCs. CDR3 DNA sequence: TGCGCCAGCAGCTTGGAAGCGGGGGGTTACAATGAGCAGTTCTTC. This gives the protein CASSLEAGGYNEQFF.